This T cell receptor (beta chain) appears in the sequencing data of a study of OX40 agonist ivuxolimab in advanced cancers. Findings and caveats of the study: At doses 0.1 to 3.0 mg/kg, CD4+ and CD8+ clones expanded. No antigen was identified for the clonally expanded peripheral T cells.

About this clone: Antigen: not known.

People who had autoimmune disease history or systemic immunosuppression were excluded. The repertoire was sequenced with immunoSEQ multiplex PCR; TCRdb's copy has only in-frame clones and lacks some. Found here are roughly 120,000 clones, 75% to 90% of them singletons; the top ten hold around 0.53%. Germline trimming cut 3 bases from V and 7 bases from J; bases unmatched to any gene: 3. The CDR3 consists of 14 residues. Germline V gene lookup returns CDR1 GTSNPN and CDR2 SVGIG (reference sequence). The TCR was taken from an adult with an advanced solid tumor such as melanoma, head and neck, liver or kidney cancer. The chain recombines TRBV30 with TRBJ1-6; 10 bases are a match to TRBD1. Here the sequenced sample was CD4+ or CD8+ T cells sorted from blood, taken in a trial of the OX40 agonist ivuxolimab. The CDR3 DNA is TGTGCCTGGAGACCGGGACAGGGGAATTCACCCCTCCACTTT. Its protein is CAWRPGQGNSPLHF.